This T cell receptor beta chain was documented in a study of OX40 agonist ivuxolimab in advanced cancers. Study-wide results and limits: At doses 0.1 to 3.0 mg/kg, CD4+ and CD8+ clones expanded. Expanded clones belonging to CD8+ T cells outnumbered, on average, those of CD4+.

Regarding this clone: Its target is unknown.

Profiled with immunoSEQ multiplex PCR; TCRdb holds only in-frame clones, not every one. This sample yields tens of thousands of clones, of which approximately 86% are seen a single time; less than 4.5% belongs to the top ten. Trimming cost V 0 bases and J 14 bases, with 17 bases left between them. CDR1 LGHNA and CDR2 YSLEER come from the germline V gene. CDR3 length equals 15 residues. This receptor was obtained from an adult with an advanced solid tumor such as melanoma, head and neck, liver or kidney cancer. The sample consisted of CD4+ or CD8+ T cells sorted from blood, taken in a trial of the OX40 agonist ivuxolimab. This chain links TRBV4-3 with TRBJ1-6; D is uncertain. Here the CDR3 DNA reads TGCGCCAGCAGCCAAGATTTTTTTCTCCGTGGGGCCCTCCACTTT. Translation gives CASSQDFFLRGALHF.